The 20 T cell receptor beta chains in this list originate from one sample, sequenced in a study of vaccination and CD4 T cells after COVID-19. Sequence data for DNA of cultured CD4+ T cells were generated by the Oncomine TCR Beta short-read assay. TCRdb analysed the PCR reads with MiXCR anew, one entry per CDR3 protein. The top ten clones hold 25% to 40% of a sample with over 7,500 distinct CDR3 sequences, approximately 55% of them seen once. The antigens for these receptors are not known. Indicated treatment: approximately 11-day PBMC culture with coronavirus spike peptide pools or control peptides (ViraFEST assay). The specimen sequenced was CD4+ T cells from blood, cultured in vitro. These receptors were taken from a human donor who had recovered from COVID-19.

This clonotype was seen only a few times. The chain has TRBV7-2 and TRBJ2-4; D is ambiguous. Germline loops: CDR1 SGHTA, CDR2 FQGNSA. Trimming removed 4 bases from V and 3 bases from J, with 10 bases in between. This CDR3 has 14 residues. This CDR3 is CASSSRWGKNIQYF. The CDR3 DNA sequence: TGTGCCAGCAGCTCCCGCTGGGGCAAAAACATTCAGTACTTC. Full variable domain (remainder filled in from reference TRBV7-2 and TRBJ2-4): GAGVSQSPSNKVTEKGKDVELRCDPISGHTALYWYRQSLGQGLEFLIYFQGNSAPDKSGLPSDRFSAERTGGSVSTLTIQRTQQEDSAVYLCASSSRWGKNIQYFGAGTRLSVL.

This chain links TRBV20-1 with TRBJ2-1; 9 bases fit TRBD2. The V gene end was trimmed by 1 base and the J gene end by 0 bases; junction bases not matched to a gene: 10. The CDR3 is made up of 18 amino acids. Germline V gene lookup returns CDR1 DFQATT and CDR2 SNEGSKA (reference sequence). CDR3 in DNA: TGCAGTGCTAGAGTGGGCCAGGCTAGCGGGAACTCCTACAATGAGCAGTTCTTC. Amino acids: CSARVGQASGNSYNEQFF.

CDR3 residues: CASSLDGTPPGQFF. The DNA for the CDR3 is TGTGCCAGCAGCTTAGATGGGACTCCCCCCGGGCAGTTCTTC. V and J are TRBV5-4 and TRBJ2-1, with a weak D call TRBD2 (6 bases). V was cut by 2 bases and J by 12 bases, with 18 bases left in between. The CDR3 has 14 residues. Germline lookup yields CDR1 SGHNT and CDR2 YYREEE (reference sequence).

This clonotype is large. The rearrangement joins TRBV18 to TRBJ1-2; D is undetermined. The germline V and J ends were trimmed by 6 bases and 9 bases, with 20 bases remaining between them. This CDR3 region has 14 residues. Germline CDR1 reads KGHSH; CDR2 reads LQKENI. CDR3 nucleotides: TGTGCCAGCTCCTCAATGGCCGAGGGTGTGAGCTACACCTTC. Its translation is CASSSMAEGVSYTF.

The V and J genes are TRBV5-1 and TRBJ2-5; 12 positions agree with TRBD2. This CDR3 contains 17 residues. After removal of 0 bases from V and 1 base from J, the junction contained 4 bases not matched to a gene. Germline V gene sequence: CDR1 SGHRS, CDR2 YFSETQ. The CDR3 loop is CASSLVLAGGIQETQYF. The CDR3, as DNA: TGCGCCAGCAGCTTGGTGCTAGCGGGAGGGATCCAAGAGACCCAGTACTTC.

As concerns this clonotype: The CDR3 does not close with the conserved phenylalanine or tryptophan, likely indicating a read error. The V and J genes are TRBV4-1 and TRBJ1-6, with D unresolved. CDR3 length: 17 residues. The V and J ends lost 0 bases and 0 bases respectively, with 9 bases between them. CDR1 MGHRA and CDR2 YSYEKL come from the germline V gene. The CDR3 sequence is CASSQETYSSYNSPLHL. The CDR3 DNA follows: TGCGCCAGCAGCCAAGAAACCTACTCCTCCTATAATTCACCCCTCCACCTT.

V usage is TRBV20-1 and J usage is TRBJ1-6, with 8 nucleotides matching TRBD1. The CDR3 has 14 amino acids. CDR1 is DFQATT and CDR2 is SNEGSKA in the germline V gene (reference sequence). The V and J ends lost 6 bases and 8 bases, in that order; junction bases with no gene match: 9. CDR3 in DNA: TGCAGTGCAGGCCGCGGACAGGGATATTCACCCCTCCACTTT. It specifies CSAGRGQGYSPLHF.

The V and J genes are TRBV10-3 and TRBJ1-5, with D possibly matching TRBD1 (5 bases). Per germline, CDR1 ENHRY and CDR2 SYGVKD. The CDR3 length is 12 residues. V lost 4 bases, J lost 5 bases, and 6 bases lay in between. In DNA form, the CDR3 reads TGTGCCATCAGTGGAGGGGATCAGCCCCAGCATTTT. Its translation is CAISGGDQPQHF.

The rearrangement uses TRBV7-2 and TRBJ2-2, with D perhaps matching TRBD2 (5 bases). Germline lookup yields CDR1 SGHTA and CDR2 FQGNSA. This CDR3 comprises 16 residues. Trimming shortened V by 2 bases and J by 1 base, and 11 bases separated the two germline ends. The CDR3 DNA sequence: TGTGCCAGCAGCTTACGCAGCGGACGGAACACCGGGGAGCTGTTTTTT. Translating it yields CASSLRSGRNTGELFF.

This clonotype was seen once. V and J are TRBV7-3 and TRBJ2-3; D remains ambiguous. CDR1 is SGHTA, CDR2 FQGTGA, per germline. This CDR3 contains 14 residues. V dropped 3 bases and J dropped 1 base, with 8 bases sitting between them. The CDR3 coding sequence is TGTGCCAGCAGCTTGAGGCGGCGCACAGATACGCAGTATTTT. It translates to CASSLRRRTDTQYF.

The chain has TRBV24-1 and TRBJ2-7; 7 nucleotides match TRBD2. The CDR3 contains 14 residues. V lost 7 bases, J lost 0 bases, and 5 bases stayed unmatched. From germline, CDR1 is KGHDR and CDR2 SFDVKD. CDR3 loop: CATSRRGSSYEQYF. The CDR3 DNA follows: TGTGCCACCAGCAGACGCGGGAGCTCCTACGAGCAGTACTTC.

This chain joins TRBV5-4 and TRBJ1-1, with unresolved D. Germline V gene sequence: CDR1 SGHNT, CDR2 YYREEE (reference sequence). The CDR3 runs 13 residues. Trimming took off 0 bases at V and 4 bases at J, with 7 bases between the two ends. The CDR3 here is CASSLGGSTEAFF. CDR3 DNA sequence: TGTGCCAGCAGCTTGGGTGGCAGCACTGAAGCTTTCTTT. Supplemented by reference TRBV5-4 and TRBJ1-1, the full variable domain reads ETGVTQSPTHLIKTRGQQVTLRCSSQSGHNTVSWYQQALGQGPQFIFQYYREEENGRGNFPPRFSGLQFPNYSSELNVNALELDDSALYLCASSLGGSTEAFFGQGTRLTVV.

CDR3 residues: CATSDYGHGRHQDTQYF. As DNA, the CDR3 is TGTGCCACCAGTGATTATGGACATGGGAGGCATCAAGATACGCAGTATTTT. V is TRBV24-1 and J is TRBJ2-3; D possibly corresponds to TRBD2 (6 bases). Germline CDR1 reads KGHDR; CDR2 reads SFDVKD. The CDR3 is 17 residues long. Trimming shortened V by 2 bases and J by 5 bases, and 19 bases separated the two germline ends.

This rearrangement joins TRBV2 to TRBJ1-2; TRBD1 matches 8 bases. Per germline, CDR1 SNHLY and CDR2 FYNNEI. The CDR3 consists of 13 residues. V was pared by 7 bases and J by 7 bases, with 8 bases of the junction left unmatched. This CDR3 is CASMRQGAFGYTF. In DNA, the CDR3 is TGTGCCAGCATGCGGCAGGGGGCTTTTGGCTACACCTTC.

By proportion, this clonotype is medium-sized. The chain links TRBV20-1 to TRBJ2-5; tentative D call: TRBD1 (6 bases). Deletions cut 1 base from V and 5 bases from J, with 14 bases between. The CDR3 is made up of 14 amino acids. The germline V gene encodes CDR1 DFQATT and CDR2 SNEGSKA (reference sequence). CDR3 region: CSARAPQGGETQYF. CDR3 nucleotide sequence: TGCAGTGCTAGAGCCCCACAGGGTGGGGAGACCCAGTACTTC.

The chain has TRBV6-1 and TRBJ1-5; D ambiguous. The germline CDR1 and CDR2 sequences are MNHNS and SASEGT. V was trimmed by 1 base and J by 4 bases, leaving 11 bases between them. The CDR3 spans 15 residues. CDR3 amino acids: CASSEGSIDNQPQHF. The CDR3 DNA follows: TGTGCCAGCAGTGAAGGGTCGATAGATAATCAGCCCCAGCATTTT.

The CDR3 region is CASSPAGSYEQYF. CDR3 nucleotide sequence: TGTGCCAGCAGCCCAGCGGGGTCCTACGAGCAGTACTTC. The gene calls are TRBV7-3 and TRBJ2-7, with 7 bases matching TRBD2. Germline trimming cut 5 bases from V and 1 base from J; bases unmatched to any gene: 2. CDR3 size: 13 residues. Germline CDR1 reads SGHTA; CDR2 reads FQGTGA.

The rearrangement joins TRBV24-1 to TRBJ2-7; 8 nucleotides match TRBD1. This CDR3 contains 16 residues. Germline lookup yields CDR1 KGHDR and CDR2 SFDVKD. Trimming at V came to 4 bases and at J to 1 base, leaving 8 bases not matched to a gene. The CDR3 DNA follows: TGTGCCACCAGTGACCCTCGTCAGGGGGCGTCCTACGAGCAGTACTTC. This gives the protein CATSDPRQGASYEQYF.

This clonotype was detected a few times. CDR3 residues: CASSLGGVQPQHF. The CDR3 DNA follows: TGTGCCAGCAGCTTAGGAGGGGTTCAGCCCCAGCATTTT. The J gene is TRBJ1-5, the V gene TRBV7-2; possibly TRBD1 for D (5 bases). V lost 1 base and J lost 6, with 7 bases in between. This CDR3 has 13 residues. Germline V CDR1 and CDR2: SGHTA, FQGNSA.

The chain employs TRBV6-2 or TRBV6-3 and TRBJ2-5; D call uncertain. V was shortened by 2 bases and J by 3 bases, with 7 bases between the two germline ends. The CDR3 loop spans 13 amino acids. CDR1 is MNHEY, CDR2 SVGEGT, per germline. CDR3 nucleotides: TGTGCCAGCAGTTACACTCTAAAAGAGACCCAGTACTTC. Its translation is CASSYTLKETQYF.